This T cell receptor beta chain was obtained from a study of shared clonotypes between healthy human individuals. Findings and limits, study-wide: Among donors, clonotype sharing was expected to be affected by sequencing depth.

CDR1 is MNHEY and CDR2 is SMNVEV in the germline V gene (reference sequence). The CDR3 extends over 13 amino acids. Trimming removed 6 bases from V and 1 base from J, with 10 bases in between. Points on this clone: The antigen is unknown.

The method was immunoSEQ multiplex PCR; TCRdb's version includes in-frame clones alone and lacks a portion of them. The data hold about 1 million clones, with about 76% observed a single time. The origin of this receptor is a man between 18 and 29 years old in good health. Material: memory CD4+ T cells sorted from blood. The subset is: CD45RA-negative fraction. The chain carries TRBV27 and TRBJ2-7; no definite D call. CDR3 residues: CASRSRLSYEQYF. Here the CDR3 DNA reads TGTGCCAGCAGGAGCAGATTATCCTACGAGCAGTACTTC.